The subject of this entry is one T cell receptor (beta chain). This clonotype has a handful of counts. There is no known antigen for this receptor. Per-base quality was not reported, and no clone a single base away is much larger than it. This sample was taken from a study of identical twins' blood T cells (dated by TCRdb to about 2013). About the full investigation: Roughly 50 million Illumina reads were obtained across around 12 libraries, comprising six alpha-chain and six beta-chain libraries. The study compared TCR alpha and beta chain repertoires of three pairs of monozygous twins using next-generation sequencing to assess genetic influence on repertoire formation. Study-level results and caveats: Twin pairs were reported to be markedly more alike in V gene usage than unrelated donors were, even when looking at non-selected out-of-frame TCRbeta clonotypes. Among the most abundant TCRbeta clonotypes, each donor shared more CDR3 sequences with her twin than with unrelated donors. Because the twins were raised together, environmental influences could not be ruled out as an explanation for the similarity between twins. The number of CDR3 clonotypes shared between two donors was mainly determined by the product of the cloneset sizes of the two donors, and no clear deviation from this trend was shown by twins. The proposed role of the TCRalpha J segment in MHC recognition during thymic selection was stated to require validation by independent studies.

The library came from 5' RACE. The instrument was an Illumina Genome Analyzer IIx. To prepare the RNA-based TCR cDNA libraries, a previously described protocol was followed, with several modifications. To prevent cross-contamination, barcodes specific to each sample were added to both ends of every TCR cDNA library during cDNA synthesis and amplification. The authors' analysis ran thus. Each library contained 2.2 to 3.6 million CDR3-containing reads, and somewhere between about 100,000 and nearly 500,000 clonotypes were identified for each individual. Reads carrying improper barcode index combinations were removed, after which the MiTCR software was used to build a cloneset for each library. During the assembly of CDR3 clonotypes by MiTCR, low-quality reads were filtered or rescued and PCR and sequencing errors were corrected. Artificial out-of-frame clonotypes were removed by being mapped to in-frame sequences, with one indel in the CDR3 allowed. Similarity of V and J gene usage between donors was measured as Jensen-Shannon divergence divided by mean entropy. TCRdb reran the public reads through fastp at Q25 and MiXCR, keeping productive beta chains. Under each unique CDR3 protein, matching rows form one entry showing the most common genes and DNA. TCRdb assigned the V and J calls; the authors' analysis was not used. The sample includes a few hundred thousand distinct CDR3 sequences, with under 30% observed a single time. Of the sample, more than 5.5% falls within the top ten clones.

The donors were six healthy women who made up three monozygous twin pairs. All three twin pairs had been raised together and were thought likely to have encountered the same vaccines and infectious agents. TCR cDNA libraries were prepared from RNA that was isolated from peripheral blood mononuclear cells. There are 10 amino acids in the CDR3, from cysteine to phenylalanine inclusive. The only DNA kept is the CDR3, 30 bases in frame from the first base. For CDR1 and CDR2, the germline V gene (reference sequence) lists DFQATT and SNEGSKA. Trimming removed 6 bases from V and 6 bases from J, leaving 8 bases between the germline ends.

Recombination linked TRBV20-1 to TRBJ1-1; confidence is insufficient to name the D gene. The sequencing input was PBMCs. The source is a woman aged 18 to 50 in good health. The nucleotide sequence is given as TGCAGTGCCCGTGGGCCTGAAGCTTTCTTT. The translation is CSARGPEAFF.